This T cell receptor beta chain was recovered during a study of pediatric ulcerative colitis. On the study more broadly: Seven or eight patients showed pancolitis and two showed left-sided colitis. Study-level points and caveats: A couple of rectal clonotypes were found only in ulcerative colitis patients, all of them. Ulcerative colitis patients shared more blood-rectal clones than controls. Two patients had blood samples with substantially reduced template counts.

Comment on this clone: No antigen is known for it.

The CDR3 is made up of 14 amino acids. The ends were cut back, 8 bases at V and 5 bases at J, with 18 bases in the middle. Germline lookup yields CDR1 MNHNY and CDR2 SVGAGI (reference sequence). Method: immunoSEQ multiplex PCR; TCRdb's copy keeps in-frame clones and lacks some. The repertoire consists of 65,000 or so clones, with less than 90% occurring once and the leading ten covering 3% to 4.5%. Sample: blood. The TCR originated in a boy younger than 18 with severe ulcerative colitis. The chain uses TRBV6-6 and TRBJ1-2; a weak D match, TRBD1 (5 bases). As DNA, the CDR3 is TGTGCCAGCCAACCGGGGGACCGCTTTTATGGCTACACCTTC. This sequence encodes CASQPGDRFYGYTF.